The clone carrying this T cell receptor beta chain was observed a single time. Authors' methods: Amplifying reference gene primers gave estimates of nucleated cell counts. Only in-frame clones appear in the TCRdb table, and some are missing; sequencing was by immunoSEQ multiplex PCR. Clonal size and the V and J genes are those of that table, whereas D and trimming came from the DNA. The table has 300,000 or so clones, more than 75% seen once. The recovered donors of Cohort 3 showed two negative PCRs, clearance, or symptom resolution. This sample stems from a study of blood T cell repertoires in COVID-19. CDR3 length: 13 amino acids. V lost 4 bases and J lost 8, with 17 bases in between. Germline V gene sequence: CDR1 SQVTM, CDR2 ANQGSEA.

The sequencing input was PBMCs or T cells enriched from blood (not recorded which). V is TRBV29-1 and J is TRBJ1-2; tentatively, D is TRBD1 (5 bases). The clonotype was recovered from a man between 60 and 75 years old who had recovered from COVID-19. The CDR3, as DNA: TGCAGCGTTGCCCTAGGTGGGGGGACCGGCTACACCTTC. Its protein product is CSVALGGGTGYTF.